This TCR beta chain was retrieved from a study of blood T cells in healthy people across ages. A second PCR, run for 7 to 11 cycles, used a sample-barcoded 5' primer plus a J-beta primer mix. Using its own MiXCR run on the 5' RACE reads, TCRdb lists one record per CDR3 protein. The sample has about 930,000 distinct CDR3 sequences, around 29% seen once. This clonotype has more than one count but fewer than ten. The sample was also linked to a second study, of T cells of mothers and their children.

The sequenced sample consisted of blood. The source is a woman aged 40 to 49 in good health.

Here the CDR3 DNA reads TGTGCCAGCAGTTTATTGGCCGTGGCGCATGGCTACACCTTC. This gives the protein CASSLLAVAHGYTF. This sequence joins TRBV12-3 or TRBV12-4 and TRBJ1-2; D unresolved. The CDR3 contains 14 residues. Between the trimmed V and J ends, which lost 2 bases and 6 bases, there was a span of 13 bases.